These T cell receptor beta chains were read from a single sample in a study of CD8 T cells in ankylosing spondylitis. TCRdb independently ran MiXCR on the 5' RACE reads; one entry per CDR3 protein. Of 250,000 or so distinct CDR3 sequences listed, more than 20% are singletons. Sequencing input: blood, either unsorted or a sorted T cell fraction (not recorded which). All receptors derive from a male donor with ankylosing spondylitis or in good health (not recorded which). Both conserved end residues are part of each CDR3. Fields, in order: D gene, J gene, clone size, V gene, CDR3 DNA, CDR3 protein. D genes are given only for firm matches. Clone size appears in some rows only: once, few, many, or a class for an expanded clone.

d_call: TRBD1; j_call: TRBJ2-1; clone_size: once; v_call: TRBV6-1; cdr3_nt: TGTGCCAGCAGTGAAGGTGGGCAGGGGGCGGATGAGCAGTTCTTC; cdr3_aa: CASSEGGQGADEQFF
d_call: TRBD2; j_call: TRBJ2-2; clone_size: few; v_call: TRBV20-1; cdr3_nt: TGCAGTGCTAGTCAGTTCGGGGGGGGCGGGGAGCTGTTTTTT; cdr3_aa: CSASQFGGGGELFF
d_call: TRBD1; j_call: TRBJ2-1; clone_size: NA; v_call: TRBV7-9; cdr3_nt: TGTGCCAGCAGCTCAGACAGGGAGTTTTACAATGAGCAGTTCTTC; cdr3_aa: CASSSDREFYNEQFF
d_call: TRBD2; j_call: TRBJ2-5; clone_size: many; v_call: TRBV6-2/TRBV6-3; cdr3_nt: TGTGCCAGCAGTACTACTAGCGGCCTTGGGGACCAGTACTTC; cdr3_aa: CASSTTSGLGDQYF
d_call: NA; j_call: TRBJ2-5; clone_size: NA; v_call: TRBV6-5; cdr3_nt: TGTGCCAGCAGTTACACGGGGCGACAAGAGACCCAGTACTTC; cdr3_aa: CASSYTGRQETQYF
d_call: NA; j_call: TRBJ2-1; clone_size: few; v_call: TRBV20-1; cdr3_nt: TGCAGTGCTAGAGATCGAAGGGTGGCAGCTGAGCAGTTCTTC; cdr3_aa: CSARDRRVAAEQFF
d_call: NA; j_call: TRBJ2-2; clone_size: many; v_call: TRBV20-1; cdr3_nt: TGCAGTGCCCCGAGGGGTTCGAACACCGGGGAGCTGTTTTTT; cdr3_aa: CSAPRGSNTGELFF
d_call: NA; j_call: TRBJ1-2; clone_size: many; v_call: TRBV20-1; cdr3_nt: TGCAGTGCTAAGCAGGGAACCAACTATGGCTACACCTTC; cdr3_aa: CSAKQGTNYGYTF
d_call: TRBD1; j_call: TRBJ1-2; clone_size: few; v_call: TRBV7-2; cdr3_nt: TGTGCCAGCAGCCTAAGCTCAGGGGGCACCGGCTATGGCTACACCTTC; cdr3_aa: CASSLSSGGTGYGYTF
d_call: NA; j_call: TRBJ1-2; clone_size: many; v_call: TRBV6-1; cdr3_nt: TGTGCCAGCTTCAGGGACCCGGGGGATAACTATGGCTACACCTTC; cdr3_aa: CASFRDPGDNYGYTF
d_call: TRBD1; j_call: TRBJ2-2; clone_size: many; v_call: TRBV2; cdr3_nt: TGTGCCAGCAGTGGTCAGGGGGCCGACACCGGGGAGCTGTTTTTT; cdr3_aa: CASSGQGADTGELFF
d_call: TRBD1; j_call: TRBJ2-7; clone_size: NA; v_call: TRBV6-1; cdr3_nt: TGTGCCAGCAGTGACCCACAGGGGTGGGAGCAGTACTTC; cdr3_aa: CASSDPQGWEQYF
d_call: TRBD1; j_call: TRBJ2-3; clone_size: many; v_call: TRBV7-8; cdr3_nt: TGTGCCAGCAGCACGACCGGGACAGGGGGCCCCACAGATACGCAGTATTTT; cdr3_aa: CASSTTGTGGPTDTQYF
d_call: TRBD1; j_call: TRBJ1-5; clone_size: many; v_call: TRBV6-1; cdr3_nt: TGTGCCAGCACTCGGGGGACAGGGGGGGAGCCCCAGCATTTT; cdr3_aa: CASTRGTGGEPQHF
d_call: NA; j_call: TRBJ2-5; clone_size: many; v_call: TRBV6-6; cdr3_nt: TGTGCCGTTAGCGGAAGTTCGGAGACCCAGTACTTC; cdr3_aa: CAVSGSSETQYF
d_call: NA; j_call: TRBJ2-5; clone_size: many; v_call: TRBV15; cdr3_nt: TGTGCCACCAGCAGAGATCAGGGTTTGGGAGAGACCCAGTACTTC; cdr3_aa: CATSRDQGLGETQYF
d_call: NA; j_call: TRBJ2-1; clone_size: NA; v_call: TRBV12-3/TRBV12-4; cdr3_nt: TGTGCCAGCAGTAACGGGGTTACTAACAATGAGCAGTTCTTC; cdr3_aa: CASSNGVTNNEQFF